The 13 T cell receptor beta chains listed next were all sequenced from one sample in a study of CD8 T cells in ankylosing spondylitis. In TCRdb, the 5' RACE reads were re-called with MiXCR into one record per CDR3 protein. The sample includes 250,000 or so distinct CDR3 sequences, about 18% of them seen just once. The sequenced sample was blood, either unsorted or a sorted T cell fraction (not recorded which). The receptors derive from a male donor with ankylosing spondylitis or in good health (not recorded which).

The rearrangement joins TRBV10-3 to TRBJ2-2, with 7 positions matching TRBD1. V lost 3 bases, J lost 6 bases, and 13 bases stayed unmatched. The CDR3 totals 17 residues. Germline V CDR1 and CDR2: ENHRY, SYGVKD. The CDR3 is CAISDPRAKTGAGELFF. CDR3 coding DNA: TGTGCCATCAGTGACCCCCGGGCCAAAACAGGGGCCGGGGAGCTGTTTTTT.

Written as DNA, the CDR3 is TGTGCCAGCAGCTTATTGGGCGGGGTACTATACAATGAGCAGTTCTTC. This codes for CASSLLGGVLYNEQFF. This chain connects TRBV7-3 to TRBJ2-1, with a weak D call TRBD2 (6 bases). Looked up from germline, CDR1 is SGHTA and CDR2 is FQGTGA. The length of the CDR3 is 16 residues. Trimming cost V 2 bases and J 4 bases, with 15 bases left between them.

CDR3 residues: CASSPSNLGSYEQYF. The DNA of the CDR3 is TGTGCCAGCAGCCCTTCGAACTTGGGCTCCTACGAGCAGTACTTC. The chain combines TRBV4-2 with TRBJ2-7; unclear D gene. The V gene lost 4 bases and the J gene lost 0 bases, with 13 bases spanning the gap. Germline assignment: CDR1 LGHNA and CDR2 YNFKEQ. The CDR3 spans 15 residues.

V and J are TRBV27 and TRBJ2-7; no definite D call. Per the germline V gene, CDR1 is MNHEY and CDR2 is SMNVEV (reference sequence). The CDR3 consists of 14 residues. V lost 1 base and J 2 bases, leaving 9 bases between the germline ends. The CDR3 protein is CASSLFGSPYEQYF. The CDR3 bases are TGTGCCAGCAGTTTATTTGGGTCTCCCTACGAGCAGTACTTC.

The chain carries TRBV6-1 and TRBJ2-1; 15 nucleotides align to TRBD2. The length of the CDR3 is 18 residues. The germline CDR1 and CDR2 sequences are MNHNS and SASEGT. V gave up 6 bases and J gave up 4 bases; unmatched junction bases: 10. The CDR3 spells CASSTGTSGRPGYNEQFF. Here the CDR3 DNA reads TGTGCCAGCAGCACTGGGACTAGCGGGAGGCCGGGTTACAATGAGCAGTTCTTC.

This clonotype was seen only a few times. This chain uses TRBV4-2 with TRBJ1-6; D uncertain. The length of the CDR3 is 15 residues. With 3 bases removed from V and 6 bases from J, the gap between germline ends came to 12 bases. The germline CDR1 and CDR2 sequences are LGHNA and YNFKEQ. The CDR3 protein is CASSHMDGVNSPLHF. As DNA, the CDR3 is TGTGCCAGCAGCCACATGGACGGGGTTAATTCACCCCTCCACTTT.

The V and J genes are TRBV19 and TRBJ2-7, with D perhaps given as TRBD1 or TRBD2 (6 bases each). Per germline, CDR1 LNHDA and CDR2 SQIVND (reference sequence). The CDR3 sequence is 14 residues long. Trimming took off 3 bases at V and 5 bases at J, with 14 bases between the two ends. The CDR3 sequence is CASSIRGERDEQYF. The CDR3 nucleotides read TGTGCCAGTAGTATTAGGGGGGAACGCGACGAGCAGTACTTC. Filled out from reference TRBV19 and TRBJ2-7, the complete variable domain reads DGGITQSPKYLFRKEGQNVTLSCEQNLNHDAMYWYRQDPGQGLRLIYYSQIVNDFQKGDIAEGYSVSREKKESFPLTVTSAQKNPTAFYLCASSIRGERDEQYFGPGTRLTVT.

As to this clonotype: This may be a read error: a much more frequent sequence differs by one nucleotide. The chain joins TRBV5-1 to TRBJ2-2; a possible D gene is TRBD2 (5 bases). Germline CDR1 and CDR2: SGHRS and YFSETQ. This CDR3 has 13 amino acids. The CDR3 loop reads CASSFYISGEPFF. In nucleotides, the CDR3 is TGCGCCAGCAGCTTTTATATCTCCGGGGAGCCGTTTTTT. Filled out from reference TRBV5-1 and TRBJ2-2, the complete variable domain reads KAGVTQTPRYLIKTRGQQVTLSCSPISGHRSVSWYQQTPGQGLQFLFEYFSETQRNKGNFPGRFSGRQFSNSRSEMNVSTLELGDSALYLCASSFYISGEPFFGEGSRLTVL.

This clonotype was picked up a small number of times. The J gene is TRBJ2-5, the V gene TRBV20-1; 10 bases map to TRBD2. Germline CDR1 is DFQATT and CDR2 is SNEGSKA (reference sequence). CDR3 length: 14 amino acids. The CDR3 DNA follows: TGCAGCGCAAGAGCGGGAGGGCCTCAAGAGACCCAGTACTTC. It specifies CSARAGGPQETQYF.

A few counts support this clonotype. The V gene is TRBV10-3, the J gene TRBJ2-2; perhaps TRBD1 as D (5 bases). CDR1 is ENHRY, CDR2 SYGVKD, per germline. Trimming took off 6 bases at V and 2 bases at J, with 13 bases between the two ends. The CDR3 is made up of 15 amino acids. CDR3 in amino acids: CAISRTRENTGELFF. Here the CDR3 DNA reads TGTGCCATCAGCCGCACCAGGGAAAACACCGGGGAGCTGTTTTTT.

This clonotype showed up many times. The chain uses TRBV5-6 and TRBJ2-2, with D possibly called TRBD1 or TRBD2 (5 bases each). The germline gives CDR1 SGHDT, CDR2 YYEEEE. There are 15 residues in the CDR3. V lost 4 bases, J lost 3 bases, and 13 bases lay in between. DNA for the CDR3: TGTGCCAGCAGCCTGACAGCGGAGGACACCGGGGAGCTGTTTTTT. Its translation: CASSLTAEDTGELFF.

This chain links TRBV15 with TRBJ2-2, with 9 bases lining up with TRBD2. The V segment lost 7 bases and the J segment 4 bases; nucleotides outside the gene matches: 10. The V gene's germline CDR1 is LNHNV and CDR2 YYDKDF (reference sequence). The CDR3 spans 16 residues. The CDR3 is CATTRALAGTTGELFF. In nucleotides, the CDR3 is TGTGCCACCACCAGGGCGCTAGCGGGAACCACCGGGGAGCTGTTTTTT.

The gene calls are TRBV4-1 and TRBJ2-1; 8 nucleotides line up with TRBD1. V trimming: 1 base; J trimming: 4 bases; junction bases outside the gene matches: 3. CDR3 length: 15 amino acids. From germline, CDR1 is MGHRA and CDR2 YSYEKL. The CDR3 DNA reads TGCGCCAGCAGCCAAGGGGACAGGTTTTACAATGAGCAGTTCTTC. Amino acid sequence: CASSQGDRFYNEQFF.